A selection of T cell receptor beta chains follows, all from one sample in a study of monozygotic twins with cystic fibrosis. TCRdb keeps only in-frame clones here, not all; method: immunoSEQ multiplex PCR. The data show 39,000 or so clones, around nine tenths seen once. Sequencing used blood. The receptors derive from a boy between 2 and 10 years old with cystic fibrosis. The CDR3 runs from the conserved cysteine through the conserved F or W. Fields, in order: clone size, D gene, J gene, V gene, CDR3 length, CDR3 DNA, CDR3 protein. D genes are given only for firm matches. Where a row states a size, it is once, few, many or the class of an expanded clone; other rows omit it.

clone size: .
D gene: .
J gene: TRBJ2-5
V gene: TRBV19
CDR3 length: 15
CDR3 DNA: TGTGCCAGTACACGATCAGTGGGATACCAAGGGACCCAGTACTTC
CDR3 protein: CASTRSVGYQGTQYF

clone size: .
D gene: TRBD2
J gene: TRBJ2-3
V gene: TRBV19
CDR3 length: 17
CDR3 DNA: TGTGCCAGTAGTAGCGGGGGGCTACCTCCTAGCACAGATACGCAGTATTTT
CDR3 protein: CASSSGGLPPSTDTQYF

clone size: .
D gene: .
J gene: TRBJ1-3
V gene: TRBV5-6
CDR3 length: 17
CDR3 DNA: TGTGCCAGCAGCCCGATGCGGGACGGGGCATCCGGAAACACCATATATTTT
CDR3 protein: CASSPMRDGASGNTIYF

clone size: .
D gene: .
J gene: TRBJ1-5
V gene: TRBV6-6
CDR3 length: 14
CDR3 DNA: TGTGCCAGCACCGAAACAGGGACTGGCCAGCCCCAGCATTTT
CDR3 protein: CASTETGTGQPQHF

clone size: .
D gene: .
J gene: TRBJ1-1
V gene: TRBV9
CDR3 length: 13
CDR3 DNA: TGTGCCAGCAGCGAACAGGGGAACACTGAAGCTTTCTTT
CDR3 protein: CASSEQGNTEAFF

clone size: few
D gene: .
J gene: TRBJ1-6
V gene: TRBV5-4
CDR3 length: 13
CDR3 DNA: TGTGCCAGCAGCTTTCAGGGGAATTCACCCCTCCACTTT
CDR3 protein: CASSFQGNSPLHF

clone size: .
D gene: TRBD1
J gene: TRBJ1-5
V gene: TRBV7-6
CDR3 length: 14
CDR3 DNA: TGTGCCAGCAGCCCCGGGACAGACAATCAGCCCCAGCATTTT
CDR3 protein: CASSPGTDNQPQHF

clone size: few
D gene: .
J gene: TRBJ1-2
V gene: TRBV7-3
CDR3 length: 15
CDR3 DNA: TGTGCCAGCAGCTTAACGGGTCCTAACAACTATGGCTACACCTTC
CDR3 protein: CASSLTGPNNYGYTF

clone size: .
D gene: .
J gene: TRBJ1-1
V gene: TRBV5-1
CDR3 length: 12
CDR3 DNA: TGCGCCAGCAGCTTCGGGGGCACTGAAGCTTTCTTT
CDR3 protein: CASSFGGTEAFF

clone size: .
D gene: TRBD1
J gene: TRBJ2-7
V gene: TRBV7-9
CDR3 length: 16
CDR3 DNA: TGTGCCAGCAGCTCCTCTGGACAGGGGGCCTCCTACGAGCAGTACTTC
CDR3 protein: CASSSSGQGASYEQYF

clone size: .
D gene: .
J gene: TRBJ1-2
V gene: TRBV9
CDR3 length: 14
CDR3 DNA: TGTGCCAGCAGCGCGAATGGGCCTTACGGTGGCTACACCTTC
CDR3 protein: CASSANGPYGGYTF

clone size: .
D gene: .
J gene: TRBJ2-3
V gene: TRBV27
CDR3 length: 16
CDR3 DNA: TGTGCCAGCAGTTTATTTAGGGGGACGGGCACAGATACGCAGTATTTT
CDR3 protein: CASSLFRGTGTDTQYF

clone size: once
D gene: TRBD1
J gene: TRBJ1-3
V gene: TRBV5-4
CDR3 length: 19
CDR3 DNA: TGTGCCAGCAGCCTCGGGACAGGCTTAAACCCCACCTCTGGAAACACCATATATTTT
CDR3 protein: CASSLGTGLNPTSGNTIYF

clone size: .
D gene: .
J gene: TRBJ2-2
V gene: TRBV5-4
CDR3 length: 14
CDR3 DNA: TGTGCCAGCAGCTTGGAGGGCGACACCGGGGAGCTGTTTTTT
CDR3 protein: CASSLEGDTGELFF

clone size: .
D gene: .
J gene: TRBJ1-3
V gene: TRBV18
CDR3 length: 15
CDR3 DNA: TGTGCCAGCTCACCCACTAGGGGCTCCGGAAACACCATATATTTT
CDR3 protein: CASSPTRGSGNTIYF

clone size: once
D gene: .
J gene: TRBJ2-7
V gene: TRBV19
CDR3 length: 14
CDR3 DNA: TGTGCCAGTATGGAGGGAGGAGCGAACTACGAGCAGTACTTC
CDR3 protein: CASMEGGANYEQYF

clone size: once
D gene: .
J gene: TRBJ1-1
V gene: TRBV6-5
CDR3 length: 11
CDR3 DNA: TGTGCCAGCAGGTACAGCACTGAAGCTTTCTTT
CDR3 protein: CASRYSTEAFF

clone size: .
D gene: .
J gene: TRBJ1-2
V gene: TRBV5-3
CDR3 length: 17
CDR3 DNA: TGTGCCAGAAGCTTGGCCAAGAGATGGCAGATCCCCTATGGCTACACCTTC
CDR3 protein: CARSLAKRWQIPYGYTF

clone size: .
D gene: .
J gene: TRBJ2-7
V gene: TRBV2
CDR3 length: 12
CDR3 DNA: TGTGCCAGCAGCCTACTCCCATACGAGCAGTACTTC
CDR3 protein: CASSLLPYEQYF

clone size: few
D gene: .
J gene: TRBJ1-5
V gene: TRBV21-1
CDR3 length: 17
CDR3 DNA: TGTGCCAGCAGCAAAGTATCTCAGGGGGGAGTCAATCAGCCCCAGCATTTT
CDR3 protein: CASSKVSQGGVNQPQHF

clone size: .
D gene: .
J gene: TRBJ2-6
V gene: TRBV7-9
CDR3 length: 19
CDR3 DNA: TGTGCCAGCATAAAGTCCGGGACAAGCGCGCTATCTGGGGCCAACGTCCTGACTTTC
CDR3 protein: CASIKSGTSALSGANVLTF

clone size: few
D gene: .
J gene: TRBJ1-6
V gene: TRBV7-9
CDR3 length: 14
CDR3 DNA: TGTGCCAGCAGCACGCGGGCAGGGAATTCACCCCTCCACTTT
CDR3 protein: CASSTRAGNSPLHF

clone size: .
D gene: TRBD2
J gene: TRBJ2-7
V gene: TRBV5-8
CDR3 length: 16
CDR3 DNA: TGTGCCAGCAGCTTGGCCCTCGTAGCGGGGGGGCACGAGCAGTACTTC
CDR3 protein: CASSLALVAGGHEQYF

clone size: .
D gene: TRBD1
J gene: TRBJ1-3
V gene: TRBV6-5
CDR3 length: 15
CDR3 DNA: TGTGCCAGCAGGCAGCCGGGACAGGGGGAGAACACCATATATTTT
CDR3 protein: CASRQPGQGENTIYF

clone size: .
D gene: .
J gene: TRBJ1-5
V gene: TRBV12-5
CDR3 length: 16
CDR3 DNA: TGTGCTAGTGGTTTGGTACATGGGGAGACTAATCAGCCCCAGCATTTT
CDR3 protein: CASGLVHGETNQPQHF

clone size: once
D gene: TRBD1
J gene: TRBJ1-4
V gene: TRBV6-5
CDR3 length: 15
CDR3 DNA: TGTGCCAGCAGTAGAGGAGACAGGGCTAATGAAAAACTGTTTTTT
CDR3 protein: CASSRGDRANEKLFF

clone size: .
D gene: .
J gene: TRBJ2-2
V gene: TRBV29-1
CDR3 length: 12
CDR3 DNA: TGCAGCGTTGAAGGGGGCACCGGGGAGCTGTTTTTT
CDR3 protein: CSVEGGTGELFF

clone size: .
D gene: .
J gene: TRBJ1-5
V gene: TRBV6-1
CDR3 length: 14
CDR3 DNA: TGTGCCAGCAGAGTCGGGAATAGCAATCAGCCCCAGCATTTT
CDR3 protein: CASRVGNSNQPQHF

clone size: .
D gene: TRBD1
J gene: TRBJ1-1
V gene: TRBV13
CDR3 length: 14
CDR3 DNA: TGTGCCAGCAGCGCAGGACAGGTTAACACTGAAGCTTTCTTT
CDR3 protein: CASSAGQVNTEAFF

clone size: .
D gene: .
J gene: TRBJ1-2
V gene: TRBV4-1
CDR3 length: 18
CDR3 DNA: TGCGCCAGCAGCCAAGATTTGGGCAGGGCCCTGGGGGACTATGGCTACACCTTC
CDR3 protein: CASSQDLGRALGDYGYTF

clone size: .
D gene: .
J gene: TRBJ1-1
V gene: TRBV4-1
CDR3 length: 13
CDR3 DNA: TGCGCCAGCAGCCAAGGGACAGACACTGAAGCTTTCTTT
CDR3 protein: CASSQGTDTEAFF

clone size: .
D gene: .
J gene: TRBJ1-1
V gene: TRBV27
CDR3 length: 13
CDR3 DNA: TGTGCCAGCAGTTTGGAGGGGAACACTGAAGCTTTCTTT
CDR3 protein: CASSLEGNTEAFF

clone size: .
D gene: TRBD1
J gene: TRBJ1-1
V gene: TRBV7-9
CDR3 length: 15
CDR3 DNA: TGTGCCAGCAGCTTAAAAGGGGGCGCGGTTACTGAAGCTTTCTTT
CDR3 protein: CASSLKGGAVTEAFF

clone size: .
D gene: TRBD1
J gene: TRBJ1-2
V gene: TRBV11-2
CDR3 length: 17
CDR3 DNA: TGTGCCAGCAGCTTAGCAGGGGGAGGTGGTGTGGACTATGGCTACACCTTC
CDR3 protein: CASSLAGGGGVDYGYTF

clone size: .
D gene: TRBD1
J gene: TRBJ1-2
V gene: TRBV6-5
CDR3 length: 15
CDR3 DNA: TGTGCCAGCCGTTGGGGGACAGGGGCTTTGGGTGGCTACACCTTC
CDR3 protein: CASRWGTGALGGYTF

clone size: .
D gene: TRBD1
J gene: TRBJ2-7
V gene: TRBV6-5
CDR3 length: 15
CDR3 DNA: TGTGCCAGCAGTTACTTGGGACAGGGGACCTACGAGCAGTACTTC
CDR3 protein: CASSYLGQGTYEQYF

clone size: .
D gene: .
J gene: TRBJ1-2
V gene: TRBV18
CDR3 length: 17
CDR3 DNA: TGTGCCAGCTCTCCTAAGCCGGACAGTTTTCGAAACTATGGCTACACCTTC
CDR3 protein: CASSPKPDSFRNYGYTF

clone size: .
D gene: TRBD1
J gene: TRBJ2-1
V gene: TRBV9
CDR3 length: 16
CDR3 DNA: TGTGCCAGCAGCCCTTGGACAGGGGGCTCCTACAATGAGCAGTTCTTC
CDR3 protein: CASSPWTGGSYNEQFF

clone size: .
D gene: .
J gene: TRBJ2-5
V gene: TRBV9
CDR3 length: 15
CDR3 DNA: TGTGCCAGCAGCGCACAAGACGAACCAAGGGAGACCCAGTACTTC
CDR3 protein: CASSAQDEPRETQYF

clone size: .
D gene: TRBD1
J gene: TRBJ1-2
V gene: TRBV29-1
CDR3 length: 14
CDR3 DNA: TGCAGCGTTGCCGGGCCCACAGGGGTCTATGGCTACACCTTC
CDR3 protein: CSVAGPTGVYGYTF

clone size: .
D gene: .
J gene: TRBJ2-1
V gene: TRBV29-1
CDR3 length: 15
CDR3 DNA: TGCAGCGTTGAAGACGGAAAGGGAGGCTACAATGAGCAGTTCTTC
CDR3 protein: CSVEDGKGGYNEQFF

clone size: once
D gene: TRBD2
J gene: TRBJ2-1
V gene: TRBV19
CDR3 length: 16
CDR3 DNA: TGTGCCAGTAGTATACGGGGCGGGGGTTGGTCGGATGAGCAGTTCTTC
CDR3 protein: CASSIRGGGWSDEQFF

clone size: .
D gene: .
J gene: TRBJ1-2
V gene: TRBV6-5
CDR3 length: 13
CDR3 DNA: TGTGCCAGCAGTTACTCCCAGCGTTATGGCTACACCTTC
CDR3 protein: CASSYSQRYGYTF

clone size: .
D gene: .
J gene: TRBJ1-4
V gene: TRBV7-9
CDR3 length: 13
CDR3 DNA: TGTGCCAGCAGTCGACAGAACTACGAAAAACTGTTTTTT
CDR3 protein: CASSRQNYEKLFF

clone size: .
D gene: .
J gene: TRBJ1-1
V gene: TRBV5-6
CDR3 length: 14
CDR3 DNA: TGTGCCAGCAGCTTGGCCGGGCCCGTCACTGAAGCTTTCTTT
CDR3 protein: CASSLAGPVTEAFF

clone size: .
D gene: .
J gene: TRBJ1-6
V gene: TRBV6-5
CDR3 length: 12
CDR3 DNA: TGTGCCAGCAGTTTGACGAATTCACCCCTCCACTTT
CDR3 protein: CASSLTNSPLHF

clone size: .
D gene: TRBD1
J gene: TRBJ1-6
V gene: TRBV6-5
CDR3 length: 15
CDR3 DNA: TGTGCCAGCAGTTTGGGACAGGTCGGGCAAACACCCCTCCACTTT
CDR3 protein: CASSLGQVGQTPLHF

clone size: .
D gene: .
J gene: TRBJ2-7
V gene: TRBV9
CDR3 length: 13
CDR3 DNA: TGTGCCAGCAGCGCCTCGGGTTCCAGCCAGCAGTACTTC
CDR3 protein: CASSASGSSQQYF

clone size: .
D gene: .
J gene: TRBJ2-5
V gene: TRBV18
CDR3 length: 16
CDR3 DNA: TGTGCCAGCTCGCAAACTCCGGGACGCCGTCAAGAGACCCAGTACTTC
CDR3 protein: CASSQTPGRRQETQYF

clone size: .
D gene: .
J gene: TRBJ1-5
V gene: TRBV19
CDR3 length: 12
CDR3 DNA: TGTGCCAGCCAGGGCGACGGTCAGCCCCAGCATTTT
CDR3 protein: CASQGDGQPQHF

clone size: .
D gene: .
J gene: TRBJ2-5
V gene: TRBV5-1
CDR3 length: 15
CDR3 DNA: TGCGCCAGCAGCCAAAGCGGGACAGTCCAAGAGACCCAGTACTTC
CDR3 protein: CASSQSGTVQETQYF

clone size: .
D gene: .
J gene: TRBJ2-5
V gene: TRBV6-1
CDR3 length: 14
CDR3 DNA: TGTGCCAGCTCGACGGGGGTTGGTGGAGAGACCCAGTACTTC
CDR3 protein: CASSTGVGGETQYF

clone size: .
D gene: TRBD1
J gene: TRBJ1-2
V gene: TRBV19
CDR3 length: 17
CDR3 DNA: TGTGCCAGTAGTCCCCGGGACAGCCCAACCCCTAACTATGGCTACACCTTC
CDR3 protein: CASSPRDSPTPNYGYTF

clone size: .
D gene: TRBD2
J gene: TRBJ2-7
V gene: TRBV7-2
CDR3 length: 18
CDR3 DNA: TGTGCCAGCAGCTTAGGCGGGACTAGCGGGAGATTTTCCTACGAGCAGTACTTC
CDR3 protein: CASSLGGTSGRFSYEQYF

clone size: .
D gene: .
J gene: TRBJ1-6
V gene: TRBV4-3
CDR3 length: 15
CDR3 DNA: TGCGCCAGCAGCCAAGGCACAGGCCATAATTCACCCCTCCACTTT
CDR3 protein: CASSQGTGHNSPLHF

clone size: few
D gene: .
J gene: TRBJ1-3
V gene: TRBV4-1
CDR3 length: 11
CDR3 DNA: TGCGCCAGCGTGGAGGCCGGCACCATATATTTT
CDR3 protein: CASVEAGTIYF

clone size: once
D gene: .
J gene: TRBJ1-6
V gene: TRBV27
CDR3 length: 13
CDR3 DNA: TGTGCCAGCTCGTTTGAGGTTAATTCACCCCTCCACTTT
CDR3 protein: CASSFEVNSPLHF

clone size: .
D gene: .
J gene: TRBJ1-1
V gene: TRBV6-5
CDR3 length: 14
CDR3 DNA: TGTGCCAGCAGTCCTACAGGGTTGAACACTGAAGCTTTCTTT
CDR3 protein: CASSPTGLNTEAFF

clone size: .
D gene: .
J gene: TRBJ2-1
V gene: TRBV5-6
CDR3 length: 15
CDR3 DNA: TGTGCCAGCAGCAATACCGGGGGACTCTACAATGAGCAGTTCTTC
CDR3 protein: CASSNTGGLYNEQFF

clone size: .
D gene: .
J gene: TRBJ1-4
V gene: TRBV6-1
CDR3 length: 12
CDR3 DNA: TGTGCCAGCAGTGAATCCAGGGAAAAACTGTTTTTT
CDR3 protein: CASSESREKLFF